This T cell receptor (beta chain) was captured in a study of metastatic and nonmetastatic thyroid tumors. Study-wide context: The comparison covered peripheral blood and tumor or nodule tissue in malignant and benign thyroid patients. Overall study findings and caveats: Benign nodules were reported to have significantly lower TCR beta diversity than malignant thyroid tumors, in blood and tumor.

This clone appeared many times. Its antigen is currently unknown. In the original processing: Using the CDR3 differences seen across clinicopathological groups, the authors built a distant-metastasis classifier for papillary thyroid cancer, which was meant to discriminate distant-metastatic patients. TCRdb redid the clone calls on the PCR reads using MiXCR. The V and J calls and clone size are TCRdb's, not the authors'. The data contain about 39,000 clones, around 20% of them singletons. Germline V lookup: CDR1 SGDLS, CDR2 YYNGEE. V lost 2 bases to trimming and J lost 5 bases; unmatched junction nucleotides: 6. There are 15 residues in the CDR3. All patients were treatment-naive before thyroid surgery.

This chain joins TRBV9 and TRBJ2-5; 10 bases map to TRBD1. Material: blood. The origin of this receptor is a female donor with papillary thyroid cancer or a benign thyroid nodule (not recorded which). Some clones in this sample may be carry-over from other donors' samples. The DNA of the CDR3 is TGTGCCAGCAGCGTCAGGACAGGGGGGTTCGAGACCCAGTACTTC. It encodes CASSVRTGGFETQYF.